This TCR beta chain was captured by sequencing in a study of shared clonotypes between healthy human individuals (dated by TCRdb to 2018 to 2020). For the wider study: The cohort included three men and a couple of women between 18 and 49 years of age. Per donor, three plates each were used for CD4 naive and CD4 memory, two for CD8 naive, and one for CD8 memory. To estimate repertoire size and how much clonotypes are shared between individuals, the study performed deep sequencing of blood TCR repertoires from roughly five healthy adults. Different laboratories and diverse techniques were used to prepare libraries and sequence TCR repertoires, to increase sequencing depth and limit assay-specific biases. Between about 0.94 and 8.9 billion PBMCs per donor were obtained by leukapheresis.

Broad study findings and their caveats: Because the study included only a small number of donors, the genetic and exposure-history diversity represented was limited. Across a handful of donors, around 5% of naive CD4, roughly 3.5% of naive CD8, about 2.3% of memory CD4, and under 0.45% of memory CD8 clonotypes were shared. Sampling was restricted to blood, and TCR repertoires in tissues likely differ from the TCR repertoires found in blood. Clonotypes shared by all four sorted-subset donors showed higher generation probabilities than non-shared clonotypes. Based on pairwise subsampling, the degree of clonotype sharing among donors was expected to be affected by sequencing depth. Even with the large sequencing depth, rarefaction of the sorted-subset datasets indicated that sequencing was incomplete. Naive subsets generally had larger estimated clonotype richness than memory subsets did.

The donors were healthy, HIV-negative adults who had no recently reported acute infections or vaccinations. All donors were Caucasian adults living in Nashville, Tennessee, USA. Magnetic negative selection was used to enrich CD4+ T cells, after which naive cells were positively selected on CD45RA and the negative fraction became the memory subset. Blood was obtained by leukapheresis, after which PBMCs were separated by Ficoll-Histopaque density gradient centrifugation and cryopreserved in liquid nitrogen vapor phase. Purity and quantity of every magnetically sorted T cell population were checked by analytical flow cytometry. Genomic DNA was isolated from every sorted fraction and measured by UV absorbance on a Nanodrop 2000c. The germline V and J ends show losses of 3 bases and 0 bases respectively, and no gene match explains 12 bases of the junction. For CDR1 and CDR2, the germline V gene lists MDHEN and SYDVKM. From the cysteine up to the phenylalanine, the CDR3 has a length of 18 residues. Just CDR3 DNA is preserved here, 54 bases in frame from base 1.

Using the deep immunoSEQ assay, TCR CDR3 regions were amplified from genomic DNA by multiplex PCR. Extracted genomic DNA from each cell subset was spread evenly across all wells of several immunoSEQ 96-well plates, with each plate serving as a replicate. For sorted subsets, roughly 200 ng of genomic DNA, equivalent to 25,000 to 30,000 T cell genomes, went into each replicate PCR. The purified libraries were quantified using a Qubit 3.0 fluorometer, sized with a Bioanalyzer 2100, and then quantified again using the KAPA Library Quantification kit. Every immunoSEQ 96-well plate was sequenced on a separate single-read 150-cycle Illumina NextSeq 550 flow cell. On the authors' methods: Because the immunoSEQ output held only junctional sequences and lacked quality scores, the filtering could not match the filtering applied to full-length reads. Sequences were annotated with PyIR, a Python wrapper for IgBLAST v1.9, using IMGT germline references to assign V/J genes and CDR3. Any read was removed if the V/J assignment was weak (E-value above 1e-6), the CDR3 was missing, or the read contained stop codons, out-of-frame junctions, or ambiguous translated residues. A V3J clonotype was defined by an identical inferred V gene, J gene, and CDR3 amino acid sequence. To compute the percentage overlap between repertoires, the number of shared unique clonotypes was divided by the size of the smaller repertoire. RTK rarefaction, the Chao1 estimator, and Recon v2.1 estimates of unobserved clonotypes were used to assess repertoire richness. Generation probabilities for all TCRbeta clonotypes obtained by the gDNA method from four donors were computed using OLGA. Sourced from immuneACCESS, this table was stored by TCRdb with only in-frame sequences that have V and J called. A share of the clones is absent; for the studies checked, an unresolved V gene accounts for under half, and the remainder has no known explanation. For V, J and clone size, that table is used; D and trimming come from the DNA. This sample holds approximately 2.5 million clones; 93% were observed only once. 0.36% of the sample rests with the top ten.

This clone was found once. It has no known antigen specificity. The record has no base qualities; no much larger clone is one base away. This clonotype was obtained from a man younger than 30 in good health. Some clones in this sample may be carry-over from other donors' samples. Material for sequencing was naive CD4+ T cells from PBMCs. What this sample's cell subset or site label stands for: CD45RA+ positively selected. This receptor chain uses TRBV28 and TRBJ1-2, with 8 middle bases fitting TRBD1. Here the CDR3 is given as CASSLRTGRFLSNYGYTF. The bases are TGTGCCAGCAGTTTGCGGACAGGGCGGTTTTTATCTAACTATGGCTACACCTTC.